This TCR beta chain derives from a study of Graves' ophthalmopathy and Graves' hyperthyroidism. Excluded were patients with other autoimmune diseases, uncontrolled infections, pregnancy or lactation. RNA transcripts yielded amplified TCR beta CDR3 regions. The first round was an RT-PCR with HTBI primers, and the second round was a multiplex PCR. Each CDR3 protein gets one entry after TCRdb re-called the multiplex PCR reads with MiXCR. The sample comprises about 500,000 distinct CDR3 sequences, less than 40% of which are singletons, and about 4% rests with the top ten. As regards this clonotype: What it binds is unknown.

This CDR3 has 16 residues. Germline CDR1 reads KGHDR; CDR2 reads SFDVKD. General study findings and limits: The model's ophthalmopathy progression predictions had about 69% sensitivity and 72.22% specificity. Classification of ophthalmopathy versus stable hyperthyroidism by a 13-signature model yielded roughly 86% sensitivity and 70% to 83% specificity.

This rearrangement joins TRBV24-1 to TRBJ1-2; 7 nucleotides align to TRBD1. The receptor's source is an adult man with Graves' hyperthyroidism. Input material: peripheral blood or thyroid tissue (not recorded which). The CDR3 protein is CARDLMRQGVNYGYTF. The CDR3 nucleotides are TGTGCTAGAGATCTTATGAGACAGGGAGTTAACTATGGCTACACCTTC.